A selection of T cell receptor beta chains follows, all from one sample in a study of shared clonotypes between healthy human individuals. Clones were read by immunoSEQ multiplex PCR, and TCRdb kept only the in-frame ones, dropping some. The sample has 2 million to 2.5 million clones, approximately 94% seen once; the top ten hold around 0.13%. Input material: naive CD4+ T cells sorted from blood. The receptors derive from a man younger than 35 in good health. Both conserved end residues are part of each CDR3. The D gene is left open where the match is weak. Clone size is given for some rows only: seen once, a few or many times, or a class if the clone is expanded.

V: TRBV6-1
size: NA
J: TRBJ1-4
D: NA
CDR3: CASRAPSATNEKLFF
DNA: TGTGCCAGCCGAGCCCCCAGTGCAACTAATGAAAAACTGTTTTTT

V: TRBV18
size: NA
J: TRBJ2-2
D: NA
CDR3: CASSPPQAGELFF
DNA: TGTGCCAGCTCACCACCACAGGCCGGGGAGCTGTTTTTT

V: TRBV11-2
size: NA
J: TRBJ2-1
D: NA
CDR3: CASSSWGLRYNEQFF
DNA: TGTGCCAGCAGCTCCTGGGGACTTAGGTACAATGAGCAGTTCTTC

V: TRBV18
size: NA
J: TRBJ1-6
D: TRBD1
CDR3: CASSQLRSDRSSPLHF
DNA: TGTGCCAGCTCACAGCTCCGTTCGGACAGGAGTTCACCCCTCCACTTT

V: TRBV2
size: NA
J: TRBJ2-1
D: TRBD2
CDR3: CASSSSGSLYNEQFF
DNA: TGTGCCAGCAGTTCTAGCGGGTCCCTCTACAATGAGCAGTTCTTC

V: TRBV29-1
size: NA
J: TRBJ1-2
D: NA
CDR3: CSVVSGYGYTF
DNA: TGCAGCGTTGTAAGCGGCTATGGCTACACCTTC

V: TRBV7-9
size: once
J: TRBJ2-2
D: TRBD1
CDR3: CASSYRGDGELFF
DNA: TGTGCCAGCAGCTACAGGGGGGACGGGGAGCTGTTTTTT

V: TRBV7-2
size: NA
J: TRBJ2-7
D: NA
CDR3: CASSSRQPYEQYF
DNA: TGTGCCAGCAGCTCTAGGCAACCCTACGAGCAGTACTTC

V: TRBV5-1
size: NA
J: TRBJ2-3
D: TRBD1
CDR3: CSTGTGDTDTQYF
DNA: TGCTCCACCGGGACAGGGGATACAGATACGCAGTATTTT

V: TRBV27
size: NA
J: TRBJ2-3
D: NA
CDR3: CASSPYPIDTQYF
DNA: TGTGCCAGCAGTCCGTATCCCATCGATACGCAGTATTTT

V: TRBV9
size: once
J: TRBJ2-3
D: NA
CDR3: CASSVGDRVSGRLADTQYF
DNA: TGTGCCAGCAGCGTAGGGGATAGAGTGTCGGGACGACTAGCAGATACGCAGTATTTT

V: TRBV18
size: NA
J: TRBJ2-7
D: NA
CDR3: CASSKTVPTAYEQYF
DNA: TGTGCCAGCTCAAAGACAGTCCCTACCGCCTACGAGCAGTACTTC

V: TRBV7-6
size: NA
J: TRBJ2-2
D: TRBD2
CDR3: CASSLAASGVAGELFF
DNA: TGTGCCAGCAGCTTAGCGGCTAGCGGGGTCGCCGGGGAGCTGTTTTTT

V: TRBV5-1
size: NA
J: TRBJ2-5
D: NA
CDR3: CASSSQGRETQYF
DNA: TGCGCCAGCAGCTCCCAGGGGCGAGAGACCCAGTACTTC

V: TRBV6-6
size: NA
J: TRBJ1-1
D: NA
CDR3: CASSPSMNTEAFF
DNA: TGTGCCAGCAGCCCTTCTATGAACACTGAAGCTTTCTTT

V: TRBV5-1
size: NA
J: TRBJ2-7
D: TRBD2
CDR3: CASSPWGGSSYEQYF
DNA: TGCGCCAGCAGCCCGTGGGGGGGAAGCTCCTACGAGCAGTACTTC

V: TRBV2
size: NA
J: TRBJ1-6
D: NA
CDR3: CASTTAGDHNSPLHF
DNA: TGTGCCAGCACGACAGCGGGTGATCATAATTCACCCCTCCACTTT

V: TRBV7-3
size: NA
J: TRBJ2-5
D: NA
CDR3: CASSLRGPQETQYF
DNA: TGTGCCAGCAGCTTAAGAGGACCTCAGGAGACCCAGTACTTC

V: TRBV28
size: NA
J: TRBJ2-1
D: TRBD1
CDR3: CASTSPGTAYNEQFF
DNA: TGTGCCAGCACATCGCCCGGGACAGCATACAATGAGCAGTTCTTC

V: TRBV19
size: once
J: TRBJ2-7
D: NA
CDR3: CASSIALGEPYEQYF
DNA: TGTGCCAGTAGTATCGCGTTGGGGGAACCCTACGAGCAGTACTTC

V: TRBV7-6
size: NA
J: TRBJ2-2
D: TRBD2
CDR3: CASSRGLAGVNTGELFF
DNA: TGTGCCAGCAGCAGGGGACTAGCGGGGGTCAACACCGGGGAGCTGTTTTTT

V: TRBV2
size: NA
J: TRBJ2-7
D: NA
CDR3: CASSEKPISSYEQYF
DNA: TGTGCCAGCAGTGAAAAGCCCATAAGCTCCTACGAGCAGTACTTC

V: TRBV28
size: NA
J: TRBJ1-2
D: TRBD1
CDR3: CASSFEGARGYTF
DNA: TGTGCCAGCAGTTTCGAGGGGGCGCGTGGCTACACCTTC

V: TRBV5-8
size: NA
J: TRBJ2-3
D: TRBD2
CDR3: CASSIGLAGARLTTDTQYF
DNA: TGTGCCAGCAGTATAGGACTAGCGGGGGCCCGGTTGACCACAGATACGCAGTATTTT

V: TRBV19
size: NA
J: TRBJ1-6
D: NA
CDR3: CASSIRQGLDSPLHF
DNA: TGTGCCAGTAGTATTCGTCAGGGTCTAGATTCACCCCTCCACTTT

V: TRBV12-5
size: NA
J: TRBJ2-7
D: TRBD1
CDR3: CASGLVLGTGGNEQYF
DNA: TGTGCTAGTGGTTTGGTCCTCGGGACAGGGGGAAACGAGCAGTACTTC

V: TRBV27
size: NA
J: TRBJ2-5
D: NA
CDR3: CASSRAELQETQYF
DNA: TGTGCCAGCAGTCGTGCGGAGTTACAAGAGACCCAGTACTTC

V: TRBV7-2
size: NA
J: TRBJ2-3
D: TRBD2
CDR3: CASSLDAGGLQYF
DNA: TGTGCCAGCAGCTTAGACGCGGGAGGGTTGCAGTATTTT

V: TRBV6-5
size: NA
J: TRBJ1-1
D: NA
CDR3: CASSRSGTAYTEAFF
DNA: TGTGCCAGCAGTCGATCCGGGACGGCATACACTGAAGCTTTCTTT

V: TRBV7-9
size: NA
J: TRBJ2-7
D: NA
CDR3: CASSRAYEQYF
DNA: TGTGCCAGCAGCCGAGCTTACGAGCAGTACTTC

V: TRBV6-1
size: NA
J: TRBJ2-5
D: NA
CDR3: CASSGGAVRQETQYF
DNA: TGTGCCAGCAGTGGGGGAGCGGTTCGTCAGGAGACCCAGTACTTC

V: TRBV10-2
size: NA
J: TRBJ2-1
D: TRBD2
CDR3: CASASGRAYNEQFF
DNA: TGCGCCAGCGCTAGCGGGAGGGCCTACAATGAGCAGTTCTTC

V: TRBV30
size: once
J: TRBJ1-1
D: NA
CDR3: CAWSPGRKAFF
DNA: TGTGCCTGGAGCCCCGGACGGAAAGCTTTCTTT

V: TRBV6-4
size: NA
J: TRBJ2-1
D: NA
CDR3: CASSLETSSYNEQFF
DNA: TGTGCCAGCAGTCTAGAGACAAGCTCCTACAATGAGCAGTTCTTC

V: TRBV9
size: NA
J: TRBJ2-7
D: TRBD2
CDR3: CASSVAALAGAQYF
DNA: TGTGCCAGCAGCGTAGCTGCCCTAGCGGGAGCCCAGTACTTC

V: TRBV12-5
size: NA
J: TRBJ2-7
D: NA
CDR3: CASGLHQHEQYF
DNA: TGTGCTAGTGGTCTCCACCAGCACGAGCAGTACTTC

V: TRBV19
size: NA
J: TRBJ2-1
D: NA
CDR3: CASSIGHYNEQFF
DNA: TGTGCCAGTAGTATAGGACATTACAATGAGCAGTTCTTC

V: TRBV6-1
size: NA
J: TRBJ2-1
D: TRBD1
CDR3: CASSEIDRARSYNEQFF
DNA: TGTGCCAGCAGTGAGATTGACAGGGCGCGATCCTACAATGAGCAGTTCTTC

V: TRBV11-2
size: NA
J: TRBJ2-7
D: NA
CDR3: CASSMDTLSYEQYF
DNA: TGTGCCAGCAGCATGGACACCCTCTCCTACGAGCAGTACTTC

V: TRBV7-2
size: NA
J: TRBJ2-1
D: TRBD2
CDR3: CASSIKRGGWYNEQFF
DNA: TGTGCCAGCAGCATCAAGCGGGGGGGGTGGTACAATGAGCAGTTCTTC

V: TRBV7-2
size: NA
J: TRBJ2-7
D: TRBD1
CDR3: CASSRAGTGKYEQYF
DNA: TGTGCCAGCAGCCGCGCCGGGACAGGGAAGTACGAGCAGTACTTC

V: TRBV27
size: once
J: TRBJ1-6
D: TRBD1
CDR3: CASSLSDRAGPSPLHF
DNA: TGTGCCAGCAGTTTATCTGACAGGGCGGGTCCTTCACCCCTCCACTTT